This T cell receptor (beta chain) was sequenced for a study of CD8 T cells in ankylosing spondylitis. General study findings and limits: Disease-associated clones were CD8+ and fairly uncommon in peripheral blood. Ankylosing spondylitis blood appeared to be characterized by a TCR beta motif of fewer than ten highly homologous variants. Earlier authors reported some of these motif variants in reactive arthritis synovial fluid and blood. Reports say disease-linked clones showed up significantly more in matched ankylosing spondylitis synovial fluid.

TCRdb itself ran the 5' RACE reads through MiXCR, one entry per CDR3 protein. The table records some 450,000 distinct CDR3 sequences, 17% of them present only once. Germline CDR1 is SEHNR and CDR2 is FQNEAQ (reference sequence). V lost 3 bases, J lost 10 bases, and 12 bases stayed unmatched. This CDR3 contains 16 residues. This clonotype was detected a few times. Its antigen is still unknown. This chain links TRBV7-9 with TRBJ2-1, with TRBD2 matching over 10 bases. Sequenced: blood, either unsorted or a sorted T cell fraction (not recorded which). The TCR was taken from a male donor with ankylosing spondylitis. This CDR3 reads CASSFTSGMAPREQFF. The CDR3 nucleotides are TGTGCCAGCAGCTTTACTAGCGGGATGGCCCCCAGGGAGCAGTTCTTC. The complete variable domain, with remaining parts taken from reference TRBV7-9 and TRBJ2-1, reads DTGVSQNPRHKITKRGQNVTFRCDPISEHNRLYWYRQTLGQGPEFLTYFQNEAQLEKSRLLSDRFSAERPKGSFSTLEIQRTEQGDSAMYLCASSFTSGMAPREQFFGPGTRLTVL.